This is a list of T cell receptor delta chains from one sample in a study of DNA immune sequencing with unique molecular identifiers. TCRdb re-called the multiplex PCR reads using CATT. This table holds 4,000 to 5,500 delta-chain clones, approximately 11% found once. Sequenced material: gamma-delta T cells enriched from blood buffy coat, or unenriched PBMCs (not recorded which). These receptors were collected from a human donor in good health. Both conserved end residues are part of each CDR3. D genes are given only for firm matches. A row's size may be missing; if present it is once, few, many or a size class.

TRDJ1,TRDV2,many,TRDD3,TGTGCCTGTGACTCTGTACTGGGGGTTCGGACCGATAAACTCATCTTT,CACDSVLGVRTDKLIF
TRDJ1,TRAV38-2/DV8,many,TRDD3,TGTGCTTATAGGAGCGCGGACCGGTCCTTTTACTGGGGGATACAGGCCGATAAACTCATCTTT,CAYRSADRSFYWGIQADKLIF
TRDJ3,TRAV29/DV5,many,TRDD2,TGTGCAGCAAGTACGGCCTTCCTACAGGGTCGAAGGATCCGGGACACCCGACAGATGTTTTTC,CAASTAFLQGRRIRDTRQMFF
TRDJ1,TRDV2,many,TRDD3,TGTGCCTGTGACACCGTAGGACCTGGGGGATACAAGGGGGCCACCGATAAACTCATCTTT,CACDTVGPGGYKGATDKLIF
TRDJ1,TRDV2,hyperexpanded,TRDD3,TGTGCCTGTGACACTCTGGGGGATGGAAAGTACACCGATAAACTCATCTTT,CACDTLGDGKYTDKLIF
TRDJ1,TRDV2,medium-sized,TRDD3,TGTGCCTGTGACACGGTTACTGGGGGATACATTGCGGGTACCGATAAACTCATCTTT,CACDTVTGGYIAGTDKLIF
TRDJ1,TRDV3,many,TRDD3,TGTGCCTTTACCAACGTGGGGACTCTGGGGGATACGGGGTACACCGATAAACTCATCTTT,CAFTNVGTLGDTGYTDKLIF
TRDJ1,TRDV2,medium-sized,TRDD3,TGTGCCTGTGACGGTCTGGGGGATAGACTGTACACCGATAAACTCATCTTT,CACDGLGDRLYTDKLIF
TRDJ1,TRDV2,many,NA,TGTGCCTGTGTGGGTACCGAACACACCGATAAACTCATCTTT,CACVGTEHTDKLIF
TRDJ3,TRDV2,medium-sized,NA,TGTGCCTGTGACACCGCTGGGGCGACTTCCTGGGACACCCGACAGATGTTTTTC,CACDTAGATSWDTRQMFF
TRDJ1,TRDV2,many,NA,TGTGCCTGTGACACCGTTGGTAGTCCCCCGAGGGATATCGATAAACTCATCTTT,CACDTVGSPPRDIDKLIF
TRDJ3,TRDV2,medium-sized,NA,TGTGCCTGTGACACCGTGCTGGGGAGCTCCTGGGACACCCGACAGATGTTTTTC,CACDTVLGSSWDTRQMFF
TRDJ1,TRDV2,many,TRDD3,TGTGCCTGTGACACCGTGGGATACGAGGACACCGATAAACTCATCTTT,CACDTVGYEDTDKLIF
TRDJ1,TRDV2,many,NA,TGTGCCTGTGACACCGTGGGGCCCCACACCGATAAACTCATCTTT,CACDTVGPHTDKLIF
TRDJ3,TRDV2,medium-sized,TRDD3,TGTGCCTGTGACACTCTGGGGGATTTAAATTCCTGGGACACCCGACAGATGTTTTTC,CACDTLGDLNSWDTRQMFF
TRDJ1,TRDV1,NA,TRDD3,TGTGCTCTTGGGGAACTAACTCTATTTACTGGGGGATACGCCGATAAACTCATCTTT,CALGELTLFTGGYADKLIF
TRDJ1,TRDV2,medium-sized,NA,TGTGCCTGTGATCCCCTCGTCGGGGGACCCTACACCGATAAACTCATCTTT,CACDPLVGGPYTDKLIF
TRDJ1,TRAV38-2/DV8,medium-sized,TRDD3,TGTGCTTATAGGAGACCGGGCCTTCGAATTTACTGGGGGATACTTAGGGACACCGATAAACTCATCTTT,CAYRRPGLRIYWGILRDTDKLIF
TRDJ1,TRDV2,many,TRDD3,TGTGCCTGTGACAAGCTGGGGGATAGGGACGATAAACTCATCTTT,CACDKLGDRDDKLIF
TRDJ2,TRDV1,few,NA,TGTGCTCTTGGGATCTGGTTCCTGAATGATTGGGAGATTTCCCTTTTGACAGCACAACTCTTCTTT,CALGIWFLNDWEISLLTAQLFF
TRDJ1,TRDV2,few,TRDD3,TGTGCCTGTGACACGGTGCTGGGGGATACGCAGGCCGATAAACTCATCTTT,CACDTVLGDTQADKLIF
TRDJ3,TRDV2,large,TRDD3,TGTGCCTGTGACACGGGAAGCCTGGGGGTCGGCTCCTGGGACACCCGACAGATGTTTTTC,CACDTGSLGVGSWDTRQMFF
TRDJ1,TRDV3,medium-sized,NA,TGTGCCACCTCTCTCCCCAGCACTGCTGGGTATTACCGCGATAAACTCATCTTT,CATSLPSTAGYYRDKLIF
TRDJ1,TRDV3,many,TRDD3,TGTGCCTCCCTAAACCTGCTCGAGGGGGGATACATGCCTCAGCATAAACTCATCTTT,CASLNLLEGGYMPQHKLIF
TRDJ1,TRAV38-2/DV8,medium-sized,TRDD3,TGTGCTTACTGGCTACGTACTGGGGGATACGCCGATAAACTCATCTTT,CAYWLRTGGYADKLIF
TRDJ1,TRDV2,many,TRDD3,TGTGCCTGTGACCTCCTGGGGGACCTTTACACCGATAAACTCATCTTT,CACDLLGDLYTDKLIF
TRDJ1,TRDV1,NA,TRDD3,TGTGCTCTTGGGGAACCCTCCGCTGGGGGATACAAAGGCGATAAACTCATCTTT,CALGEPSAGGYKGDKLIF
TRDJ3,TRDV2,NA,NA,TGTGCCTGTGACACCGGGAGGGGGGACTCCTGGGACACCCGACAGATGTTTTTC,CACDTGRGDSWDTRQMFF
TRDJ3,TRDV2,medium-sized,TRDD3,TGTGCCTGTGACACCGGTAGCTGGGGGAGCTCCTGGGACACCCGACAGATGTTTTTC,CACDTGSWGSSWDTRQMFF
TRDJ3,TRDV2,many,TRDD3,TGTGCCTGTGACACTACTGGGGGATACAGCTCCTGGGACACCCGACAGATGTTTTTC,CACDTTGGYSSWDTRQMFF
TRDJ1,TRAV38-2/DV8,many,NA,TGTGCTTATAGGCGAAGCCTTCCTACGGGGGATACGCTAGGAGGAGCCGATAAACTCATCTTT,CAYRRSLPTGDTLGGADKLIF
TRDJ3,TRDV2,large,NA,TGTGCCTGTGACACCGCCGGGGGGGCTAGCTCCTGGGACACCCGACAGATGTTTTTC,CACDTAGGASSWDTRQMFF
TRDJ1,TRDV1,few,TRDD3,TGTGCTCTTGGAACCCAACTCGGCCAGTACTGGGGGATGTCCCGAGAGGCCGATAAACTCATCTTT,CALGTQLGQYWGMSREADKLIF
TRDJ1,TRDV3,many,NA,TGTGCCCCCAGGGGGGGCGAGGGGGGACTGGAAGTACACGATAAACTCATCTTT,CAPRGGEGGLEVHDKLIF
TRDJ1,TRAV38-2/DV8,many,TRDD3,TGTGCTTATAGGAGCGGGACTGGGGGATTCCCCAAGGGCGATAAACTCATCTTT,CAYRSGTGGFPKGDKLIF
TRDJ1,TRDV1,NA,TRDD3,TGTGCTCTTGGGGAACTAGCCAATCCTACTGGGGGATACAGTAGCACCGATAAACTCATCTTT,CALGELANPTGGYSSTDKLIF
TRDJ1,TRDV2,many,TRDD3,TGTGCCTGTGCGGGAAAAACTGGGGGAGACGCGTACACCGATAAACTCATCTTT,CACAGKTGGDAYTDKLIF
TRDJ1,TRDV2,medium-sized,TRDD3,TGTGCCTGTGACATGGCTGGGGGATCCGGTACCGATAAACTCATCTTT,CACDMAGGSGTDKLIF
TRDJ1,TRDV2,medium-sized,NA,TGTGCCTGTGACCCCGTATTAAGGGGGGGAACCTACACCGATAAACTCATCTTT,CACDPVLRGGTYTDKLIF
TRDJ3,TRDV2,large,TRDD3,TGTGCCTGTGATCCCATTGTACTGGGGGAAAGCTCCTGGGACACCCGACAGATGTTTTTC,CACDPIVLGESSWDTRQMFF
TRDJ1,TRDV2,many,NA,TGTGCCTGTGTTTCGGGATTCACCGATAAACTCATCTTT,CACVSGFTDKLIF
TRDJ1,TRAV38-2/DV8,few,TRDD3,TGTGCTCCTATTCGTGGGGGATACGCCTCCACCGATAAACTCATCTTT,CAPIRGGYASTDKLIF
TRDJ1,TRDV2,many,NA,TGTGCCTGTGACAGCATGGGGGTACTGGATTACACCGATAAACTCATCTTT,CACDSMGVLDYTDKLIF
TRDJ1,TRAV38-2/DV8,few,TRDD3,TGTGCTTATAGGAGCGTATTCCCACGCCTCCGACTGGGGGATACGCGGGTCACCGATAAACTCATCTTT,CAYRSVFPRLRLGDTRVTDKLIF
TRDJ1,TRDV2,few,NA,TGTGCCTGTGACACCAATCGTCCCTTCCCTCCTCGGGGACACACCGATAAACTCATCTTT,CACDTNRPFPPRGHTDKLIF
TRDJ1,TRDV1,few,NA,TGTGCTCTTGGGGCTCCCCCTAGGTGGTACACCGATAAACTCATCTTT,CALGAPPRWYTDKLIF
TRDJ1,TRDV2,medium-sized,NA,TGTGCCTGTGACCCGGTTACTCTGCTGGAGCCCTCCGTGAGGACCGATAAACTCATCTTT,CACDPVTLLEPSVRTDKLIF
TRDJ2,TRDV2,medium-sized,TRDD3,TGTGCCTGTGACACCGTGGGGGATACAGCACAACTCTTCTTT,CACDTVGDTAQLFF
TRDJ1,TRDV2,large,NA,TGTGCCTGTGACCCCCTCGGGGATACCGATAAACTCATCTTT,CACDPLGDTDKLIF
TRDJ1,TRAV29/DV5,many,NA,TGTGCAGCAAGCCCATCCAGAATGAATACGCACTCACGGCTCATCTTT,CAASPSRMNTHSRLIF
TRDJ3,TRDV2,many,TRDD3,TGTGCCTGTGTTGCTGGGGGATATCCTTCCTGGGACACCCGACAGATGTTTTTC,CACVAGGYPSWDTRQMFF